Reported below is one T cell receptor (beta chain). The V segment lost 5 bases and the J segment 6 bases; nucleotides outside the gene matches: 3. Germline lookup yields CDR1 ENHRY and CDR2 SYGVKD. CDR3 size: 12 residues. TCR beta chains were sequenced at survey level with immunoSEQ. Some clones are missing from TCRdb's copy, which holds only in-frame ones; the method was immunoSEQ multiplex PCR. The table records roughly 68,000 clones, around 93% of them present only once. This clonotype was obtained from a man in his forties with rheumatoid arthritis. The specimen was PBMCs. The chain has TRBV10-3 and TRBJ1-1, with 7 bases matching TRBD1. In DNA, the CDR3 is TGTGCCATCAGTCCAGGGACAGCTGAAGCTTTCTTT. Its translation: CAISPGTAEAFF.